This T cell receptor beta chain was documented in a study of cytomegalovirus exposure and HLA in healthy donors (dated by TCRdb to about 2017). The study in broad terms: An earlier analysis of some 550 of the donors reported 250 to 300 Gb of sequence data and around 110 million unique TCR beta sequences from roughly 180 million T cells. Roughly 5 DR-DQ haplotypes were handled as single units for association and clustering because linkage in the cohort was strong. The study used immunosequencing to profile the T cell repertoires of approximately 650 subjects and linked those repertoires to cytomegalovirus serostatus. In a later analysis, previously published TCR beta repertoires from about 640 donors were re-analyzed and high-resolution HLA genotyping was added so that TCR occurrence patterns could be studied. In addition to the first cohort of approximately 650 subjects, a separate validation cohort of over 90 different subjects was used. All discovery cohort repertoires had been generated using a single sequencing platform. An earlier analysis of around 580 of the donors used high-throughput TCR beta sequencing to judge whether each TCR beta V gene segment behaved as functional or pseudogenic. HLA typing included class I and class II loci at four-digit resolution. A later genetic analysis took genome-wide SNP genotypes for about 60% of the roughly 670 donors and used that subset as a discovery cohort. The genetic ancestry cluster associated with self-reported Caucasian donors included 70% to 85% of the roughly 380 genotyped donors. In the later analysis, no new phenotypic data were used to find candidate immune exposures; instead, reliance was placed on TCR beta sequences and their occurrence across donors. The study aimed to test whether signatures of past pathogen exposure could be identified by cataloging public T cell receptors. About 320 gigabases of sequencing data and roughly 90 million unique TCR sequences were included in an early release covering several hundred HLA-typed donors. Across approximately 420 genotyped donors of the cohort, an average of roughly 250,000 unique TCR beta nucleotide sequences per donor were sequenced, and roughly 17% of those sequences were non-productive. To predict cytomegalovirus infection status, the study combined high-throughput TCR immunosequencing, statistical association of individual TCRs with disease status, and machine learning. Typing coverage differed by locus: A, B, C, DRB1 and DQB1 were typed in roughly 629-630 donors, DQA1 in approximately 520, DPA1 in around 600, and DPB1 in roughly 450. Donor age, sex, ethnicity and CMV serostatus were compiled together with the repertoire data.

The CDR1 and CDR2 encoded by the germline V gene are SGHAT and FQNNGV. Trimming at the junction amounts to 4 bases on V and 1 base on J, and the germline ends lie 10 bases apart. There are 14 amino acids in the CDR3, from cysteine to phenylalanine inclusive. The entry retains the CDR3 DNA only, 42 bases that are in frame from base 1. The library was built by means of the immunoSEQ multiplex PCR assay. For the multiplex PCR, a mixture combining 60 forward primers for TCR Vbeta segments and 13 reverse primers for TCR Jbeta segments was used. The CDR3 region of rearranged TCR beta genes was amplified from genomic DNA by a multiplex PCR assay. Amplified TCR beta libraries were sequenced as 87-base-pair reads on the Illumina HiSeq System. Per the authors' processing: A later analysis counted about 80 million unique TCR beta chains across the 500 to 850 repertoires, and roughly 10 million of these chains were shared by at least two donors. Raw reads were error-corrected and collapsed into unique sequences with a nearest-neighbor algorithm that merged closely related sequences to remove PCR and sequencing errors. Alignment of CDR3 sequences to IMGT reference sequences was used to assign V, D and J gene segments. For a sequence to be retained, at least a six-nucleotide match to both a V gene segment and a J gene segment was required. A rearrangement counted as productive if the CDR3 had no stop codons and remained in frame with V and J, and every other rearrangement counted as non-productive. CDR3 was defined according to IMGT convention as the region running from the second conserved V-encoded cysteine to the conserved J-encoded phenylalanine. The earlier analysis of some 580 of the donors excluded any sequence lacking an unambiguous match to a single V gene segment. An earlier analysis of almost 600 of the donors classified V segments as functional when productive rearrangements were above 56.7% and as segregating when the standard deviation between donors was above 5%. A statistical classification framework was built for diagnosing cytomegalovirus status from the catalog of TCR beta chain sequences. A later analysis assigned V and J genes by comparing TCR nucleotide sequences with IMGT/GENE-DB human TR gene sequences. Using the TCRdist pipeline, a later analysis assigned CDR3 sequences along with most-parsimonious VDJ recombination scenarios. In a later analysis, each TCR beta chain was defined by its CDR3 amino acid sequence together with its V-gene family, and reads lacking a unique V-gene family were excluded. In a later analysis, approximately 590 highly shared, low-generation-probability nucleotide sequences were removed to address suspected cross-contamination and a sequencing artifact. A later analysis calculated a clonal expansion index for each public chain from normalized within-repertoire ranks of inferred template counts. A later analysis computed generation probabilities with a VDJ recombination model fitted to out-of-frame rearrangements, and checked the results against IGoR. Hypergeometric tests were used in a later analysis to score TCR-TCR, TCR-HLA and TCR-CMV co-occurrence, with a repertoire-size bias correction applied to the TCR pairs. To estimate false discovery rates, a later analysis permuted the HLA or CMV assignments 20 times. In a later analysis, co-occurring TCRs were grouped using DBSCAN, with TCRdist sequence similarity added in when clustering inside HLA-allele-positive subsets. For co-occurrence clustering, repertoires with fewer than 30,000 or more than 120,000 public chains were excluded, along with four to six repertoires with anomalous nucleotide sharing. Not all clones reach the TCRdb copy of this immuneACCESS table, which keeps in-frame sequences only. Checked studies attribute under half of the gap to unresolved V genes and leave the rest unexplained. The DNA was the basis for D and trimming; V, J and clone size are from that table. The table for this sample lists about 200,000 clones; 82% of them were counted only once. About 2.6% of the sample goes to the ten largest clones.

Overall results and qualifications from the work: In a later analysis, HLA-associated TCR beta chains were found to be more clonally expanded and to have lower generation probabilities than equally common non-associated chains. The authors suggested that the approach could potentially be generalized to other disease states and immunological phenotypes. Because HLA typing was unavailable for some donors at each locus, only the typed subset was used in association tests. In the study, some 180 TCR beta chains were listed as associated with cytomegalovirus. In vitro tests confirmed that a few of the cytomegalovirus-associated TCR beta chains recognize cytomegalovirus antigens. A later analysis found that TCR association rates varied across HLA loci, with DRB1 alleles showing the most associated TCRs and HLA-C alleles the fewest. Because counts were too low, approximately 15 rarely observed V segments, including chromosome 9 orphons, were excluded from the earlier analysis of some 590 of the donors. CMV serostatus was the only immune exposure information available for the cohort. Because the 87-base-pair reads could not distinguish some IMGT-functional V segments, including TRBV6-2 and TRBV6-3, those segments were excluded. Most TCR sequences were observed very rarely across donors, whereas some public TCRs were present in many individuals. Cytomegalovirus status was reported to be diagnosed by the classifier with high specificity and sensitivity in both the original and validation cohorts. This cohort had only TCR beta chains sequenced, and the lack of alpha or paired-chain data limited which features could be detected. A later genetic analysis reported fewer N-insertions in productive TCRs among donors in an Asian-associated ancestry cluster than the roughly 690-donor mean. A cluster of highly shared sequence variants was judged likely to be a technical artifact of the sequencing pipeline. Roughly uniform sequencing depth across donors was assumed in presence/absence analyses, although this assumption may not hold. A further reported finding was that TCR beta sequences accurately predicted the HLA-A and HLA-B alleles for most subjects in the first cohort. According to a later analysis, most CMV-associated TCR beta chains appeared to be HLA-restricted, and the HLA associations seemed to be driven largely by CMV exposure. In a later analysis, several top co-occurrence clusters were reported to appear linked to parvovirus B19, influenza, CMV and Epstein-Barr virus. When HLA alleles, especially DR and DQ, strongly co-occurred, attributing TCR associations to individual alleles was difficult. In a later genetic analysis, a missense DCLRE1C variant was associated with V-gene and J-gene trimming of TCR beta chains, and the association was replicated in an independent cohort. Correlated functional status among segregating V segments might reflect linkage disequilibrium, but an unknown experimental factor could not be ruled out. In an earlier analysis of 587 of the donors, most TCR beta V segments appeared in productive rearrangements about 87% or about 30% of the time, broadly matching IMGT annotations. A later analysis associated 16,951 TCR beta sequences with specific HLA alleles at a false discovery rate of 0.05.

With regard to this clone: The antigen it binds to is not known. No qualities accompany the bases; no much larger clone lies one base away.

In total, 600 or so healthy bone marrow donors made up the cohort. At the time of sampling, all cohort members were nominally healthy, though unrecorded immune exposures were likely present. The donor was CMV seronegative and was included in the group of hundreds of seronegative cohort members. Each donor provided a peripheral blood sample, and peripheral blood mononuclear cells were used for TCR beta sequencing. The Qiagen DNeasy Blood Extraction Kit was used to extract genomic DNA from the blood cell samples. Recombination joined TRBV11-2 with TRBJ1-1; a tentative D match to TRBD1 spans 6 bases. The clonotype comes from a woman aged 40 to 50 in good health and CMV-seronegative. Material for sequencing was PBMCs. The CDR3 loop reads CASSSLRGNTEAFF. The DNA reads as follows: TGTGCCAGCAGCTCACTCAGGGGGAACACTGAAGCTTTCTTT.